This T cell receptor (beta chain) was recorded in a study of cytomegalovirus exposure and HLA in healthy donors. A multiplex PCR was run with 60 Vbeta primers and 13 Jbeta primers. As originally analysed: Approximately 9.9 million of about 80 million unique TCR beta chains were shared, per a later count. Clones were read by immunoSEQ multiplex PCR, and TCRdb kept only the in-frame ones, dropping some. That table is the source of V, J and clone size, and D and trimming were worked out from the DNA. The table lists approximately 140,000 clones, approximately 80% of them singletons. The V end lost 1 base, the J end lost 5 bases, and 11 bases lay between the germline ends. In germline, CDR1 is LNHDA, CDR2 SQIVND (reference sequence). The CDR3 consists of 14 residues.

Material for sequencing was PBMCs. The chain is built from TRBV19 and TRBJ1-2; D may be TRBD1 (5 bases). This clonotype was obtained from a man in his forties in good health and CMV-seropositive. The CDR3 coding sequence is TGTGCCAGTAGTATAGCGGCCGGGACTTATGGCTACACCTTC. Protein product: CASSIAAGTYGYTF. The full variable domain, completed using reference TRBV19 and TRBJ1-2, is DGGITQSPKYLFRKEGQNVTLSCEQNLNHDAMYWYRQDPGQGLRLIYYSQIVNDFQKGDIAEGYSVSREKKESFPLTVTSAQKNPTAFYLCASSIAAGTYGYTFGSGTRLTVV.